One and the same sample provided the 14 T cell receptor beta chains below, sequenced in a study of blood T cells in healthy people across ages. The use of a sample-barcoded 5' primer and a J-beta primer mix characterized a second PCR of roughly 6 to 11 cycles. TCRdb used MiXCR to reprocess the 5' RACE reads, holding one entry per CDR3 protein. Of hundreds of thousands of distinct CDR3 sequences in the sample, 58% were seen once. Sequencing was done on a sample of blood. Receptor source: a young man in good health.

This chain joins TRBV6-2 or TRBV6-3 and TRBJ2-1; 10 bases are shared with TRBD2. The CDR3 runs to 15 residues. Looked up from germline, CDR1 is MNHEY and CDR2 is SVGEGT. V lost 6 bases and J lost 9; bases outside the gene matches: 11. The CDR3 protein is CASSRSGTSAIEQFF. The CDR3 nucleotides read TGTGCCAGCAGCCGAAGTGGGACTAGCGCGATTGAGCAGTTCTTC.

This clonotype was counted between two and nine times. In DNA, the CDR3 is TGTGCCAGCAGCTTAGGCTGGGGTTGGACCAATGAGCAGTTCTTC. Protein: CASSLGWGWTNEQFF. The rearrangement joins TRBV7-2 to TRBJ2-1; unclear D gene. CDR1 SGHTA and CDR2 FQGNSA come from the germline V gene. This CDR3 is 15 amino acids long. V lost 1 base to trimming and J lost 6 bases, with 13 bases between them.

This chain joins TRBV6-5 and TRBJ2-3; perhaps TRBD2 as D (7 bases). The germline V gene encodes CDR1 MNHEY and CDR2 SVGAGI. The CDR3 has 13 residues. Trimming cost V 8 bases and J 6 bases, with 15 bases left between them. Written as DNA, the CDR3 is TGTGCCAGCGCAGGGGCGGGGGTTGATACGCAGTATTTT. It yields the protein CASAGAGVDTQYF.

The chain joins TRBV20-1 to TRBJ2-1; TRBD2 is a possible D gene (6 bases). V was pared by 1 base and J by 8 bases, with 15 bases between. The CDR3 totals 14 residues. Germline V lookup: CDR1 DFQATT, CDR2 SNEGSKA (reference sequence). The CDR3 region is CSARGSSEYDEQFF. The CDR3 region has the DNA TGCAGTGCTAGAGGGTCTAGCGAGTACGATGAGCAGTTCTTC.

CDR3: CASSLQAGANEQFF. Written as DNA, the CDR3 is TGTGCCAGCAGCTTACAAGCGGGGGCCAATGAGCAGTTCTTC. The chain combines TRBV7-7 with TRBJ2-1; TRBD2 matches at 8 bases. V lost 2 bases and J lost 6; bases outside the gene matches: 3. Germline values: CDR1 SSHAT, CDR2 FNYEAQ (reference sequence). The CDR3 totals 14 residues.

CDR3 DNA: TGTGCCAGCGGGGCCTATTCCTACAATGAGCAGTTCTTC. Its translation: CASGAYSYNEQFF. This chain connects TRBV27 to TRBJ2-1; possible D gene TRBD1, 5 bases. From germline, CDR1 is MNHEY and CDR2 SMNVEV (reference sequence). The CDR3 consists of 13 residues. V lost 8 bases and J 1 base, leaving 9 bases between the germline ends.

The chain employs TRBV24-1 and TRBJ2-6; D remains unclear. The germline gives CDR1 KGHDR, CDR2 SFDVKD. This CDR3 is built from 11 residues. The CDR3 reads CHISGANVLTF. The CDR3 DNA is TGTCACATCTCTGGGGCCAACGTCCTGACTTTC.

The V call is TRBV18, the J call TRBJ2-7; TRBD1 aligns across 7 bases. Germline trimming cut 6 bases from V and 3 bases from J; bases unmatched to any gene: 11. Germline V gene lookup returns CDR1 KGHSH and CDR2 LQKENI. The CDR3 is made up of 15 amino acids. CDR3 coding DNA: TGTGCCAGCTCCCGCCCGGGACAGACATACTACGAGCAGTACTTC. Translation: CASSRPGQTYYEQYF.

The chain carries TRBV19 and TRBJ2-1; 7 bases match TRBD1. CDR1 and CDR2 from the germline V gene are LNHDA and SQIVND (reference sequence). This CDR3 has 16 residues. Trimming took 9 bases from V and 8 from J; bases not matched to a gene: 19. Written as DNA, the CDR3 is TGTGCCAGCGGTTCGGCCACCGGGACAGCCAGGGATGAGCAGTTCTTC. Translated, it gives CASGSATGTARDEQFF.

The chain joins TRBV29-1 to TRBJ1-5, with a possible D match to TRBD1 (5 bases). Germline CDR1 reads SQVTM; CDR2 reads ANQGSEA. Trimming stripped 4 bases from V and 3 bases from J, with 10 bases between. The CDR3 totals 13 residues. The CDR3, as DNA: TGCAGCGTTGTGACAGCTATCAATCAGCCCCAGCATTTT. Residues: CSVVTAINQPQHF. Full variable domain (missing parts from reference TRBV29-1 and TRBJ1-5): SAVISQKPSRDICQRGTSLTIQCQVDSQVTMMFWYRQQPGQSLTLIATANQGSEATYESGFVIDKFPISRPNLTFSTLTVSNMSPEDSSIYLCSVVTAINQPQHFGDGTRLSIL.

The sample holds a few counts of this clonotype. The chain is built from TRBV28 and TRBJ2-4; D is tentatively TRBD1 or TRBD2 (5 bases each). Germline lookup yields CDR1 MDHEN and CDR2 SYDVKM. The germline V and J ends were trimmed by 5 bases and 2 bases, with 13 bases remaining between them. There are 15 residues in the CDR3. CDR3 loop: CASSNAGGPKNIQYF. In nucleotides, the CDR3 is TGTGCCAGCAGTAATGCTGGGGGACCCAAAAACATTCAGTACTTC.

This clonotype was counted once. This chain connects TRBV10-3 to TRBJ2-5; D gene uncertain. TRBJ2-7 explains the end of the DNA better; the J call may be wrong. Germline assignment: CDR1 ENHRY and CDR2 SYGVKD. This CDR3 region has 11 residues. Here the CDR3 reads CAIRDGCEQYF. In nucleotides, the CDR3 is TGTGCCATCAGGGACGGTTGCGAGCAGTACTTC.

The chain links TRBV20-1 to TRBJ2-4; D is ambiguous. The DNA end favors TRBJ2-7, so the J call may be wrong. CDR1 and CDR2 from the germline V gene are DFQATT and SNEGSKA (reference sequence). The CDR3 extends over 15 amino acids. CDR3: CSARQLDQPLYEQYF. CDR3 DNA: TGCAGTGCTAGGCAACTCGACCAACCCCTCTACGAGCAGTACTTC.

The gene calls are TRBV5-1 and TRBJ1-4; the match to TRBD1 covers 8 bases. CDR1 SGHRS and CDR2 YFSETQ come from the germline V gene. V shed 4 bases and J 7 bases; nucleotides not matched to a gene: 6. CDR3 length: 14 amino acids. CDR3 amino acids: CASSLRGLSEKLFF. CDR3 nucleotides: TGCGCCAGCAGCCTCAGGGGGCTGAGTGAAAAACTGTTTTTT. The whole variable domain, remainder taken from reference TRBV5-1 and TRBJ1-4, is KAGVTQTPRYLIKTRGQQVTLSCSPISGHRSVSWYQQTPGQGLQFLFEYFSETQRNKGNFPGRFSGRQFSNSRSEMNVSTLELGDSALYLCASSLRGLSEKLFFGSGTQLSVL.